A selection of T cell receptor beta chains follows, all from one sample in a study of a mutant IDH1 vaccine in newly diagnosed glioma. Generated by immunoSEQ multiplex PCR, the TCRdb table keeps only in-frame clones and is missing some. The sample holds about 65,000 clones, 85% seen once. These receptors' targets are unknown. Sequencing was performed on PBMCs, taken from a glioma patient whose treatment included an IDH1 peptide vaccine. The receptor source for this set is a young man with glioma. Both conserved end residues are part of each CDR3. A D gene is named only where the DNA matches it firmly. Some rows mark clone size as missing; the rest say once, few, many or name a class of expanded clone.

V gene: TRBV6-4
D gene: TRBD1
clone size: -
J gene: TRBJ2-3
CDR3 DNA: TGTGCCAGCAGTGACCATGGACAGGGGGCGCAGAGGGGGATCCCCACGAGCACAGATACGCAGTATTTT
CDR3 protein: CASSDHGQGAQRGIPTSTDTQYF

V gene: TRBV9
D gene: TRBD2
clone size: -
J gene: TRBJ2-3
CDR3 DNA: TGTGCCAGCAGCGATCACCTCCCTAGCGGGGGGGCGGCAGATACGCAGTATTTT
CDR3 protein: CASSDHLPSGGAADTQYF

V gene: TRBV11-2
D gene: -
clone size: -
J gene: TRBJ2-3
CDR3 DNA: TGTGCCAGCAGCTTCGGGATCGGCAGGGGGGTCACAGATACGCAGTATTTT
CDR3 protein: CASSFGIGRGVTDTQYF

V gene: TRBV5-4
D gene: -
clone size: -
J gene: TRBJ1-5
CDR3 DNA: TGTGCCAGCAGCAAGGGAAGGGACCCCAATCAGCCCCAGCATTTT
CDR3 protein: CASSKGRDPNQPQHF

V gene: TRBV5-8
D gene: -
clone size: few
J gene: TRBJ1-2
CDR3 DNA: TGTGCCAGCAGCTTGGCCGGGACAACCTATGGCTACACCTTC
CDR3 protein: CASSLAGTTYGYTF

V gene: TRBV5-1
D gene: -
clone size: -
J gene: TRBJ2-5
CDR3 DNA: TGCGCCAGCAGCTCGGGTGGGGGGCAAGAGACCCAGTACTTC
CDR3 protein: CASSSGGGQETQYF

V gene: TRBV4-1
D gene: -
clone size: -
J gene: TRBJ1-5
CDR3 DNA: TGCGCCAGCAGCCGAGGCCGAGGATACAGGGTTGATGATCAGCCCCAGCATTTT
CDR3 protein: CASSRGRGYRVDDQPQHF

V gene: TRBV6-6
D gene: -
clone size: few
J gene: TRBJ1-4
CDR3 DNA: TGTGCCAGCAGTTACCGGGAAAATGAAAAACTGTTTTTT
CDR3 protein: CASSYRENEKLFF

V gene: TRBV5-1
D gene: TRBD2
clone size: -
J gene: TRBJ2-5
CDR3 DNA: TGCGCCAGCAGCTTGGACTTCGGGACTAGCGGGGGGGCGAGCGAGACCCAGTACTTC
CDR3 protein: CASSLDFGTSGGASETQYF

V gene: TRBV30
D gene: TRBD1
clone size: -
J gene: TRBJ2-5
CDR3 DNA: TGTGCCTGGAGTGTCCGGACAGGGGGCCGGGAGACCCAGTACTTC
CDR3 protein: CAWSVRTGGRETQYF

V gene: TRBV6-5
D gene: -
clone size: -
J gene: TRBJ1-2
CDR3 DNA: TGTGCCAGCAGTTACCCGGGGTATGGCTACACCTTC
CDR3 protein: CASSYPGYGYTF

V gene: TRBV5-1
D gene: TRBD2
clone size: -
J gene: TRBJ2-3
CDR3 DNA: TGCGCCAGCAGATCTAGCGGGGGTGTCACAGATACGCAGTATTTT
CDR3 protein: CASRSSGGVTDTQYF

V gene: TRBV6-6
D gene: TRBD2
clone size: once
J gene: TRBJ2-1
CDR3 DNA: TGTGCCAGCAGTTACAACGAGCGGGGGGGCCGGAATGAGCAGTTCTTC
CDR3 protein: CASSYNERGGRNEQFF

V gene: TRBV5-4
D gene: -
clone size: -
J gene: TRBJ2-1
CDR3 DNA: TGTGCCAGCCGGCGGGACTCACACAATGAGCAGTTCTTC
CDR3 protein: CASRRDSHNEQFF

V gene: TRBV27
D gene: -
clone size: -
J gene: TRBJ1-2
CDR3 DNA: TGTGCCAGCAGGCGTGGGACCGCCGGCTATGGCTACACCTTC
CDR3 protein: CASRRGTAGYGYTF

V gene: TRBV2
D gene: -
clone size: -
J gene: TRBJ1-1
CDR3 DNA: TGTGCCAGCGCCCTGGAGGACGTCCGCACTGAAGCTTTCTTT
CDR3 protein: CASALEDVRTEAFF

V gene: TRBV18
D gene: -
clone size: -
J gene: TRBJ1-6
CDR3 DNA: TGTGCCAGCTCACAGCTCAGGGCCCGGGATTCACCCCTCCACTTT
CDR3 protein: CASSQLRARDSPLHF

V gene: TRBV11-3
D gene: -
clone size: -
J gene: TRBJ2-5
CDR3 DNA: TGTGCCAGCAGCTTAACGGGATCCATGGTCTACTTC
CDR3 protein: CASSLTGSMVYF

V gene: TRBV10-3
D gene: TRBD1
clone size: -
J gene: TRBJ1-4
CDR3 DNA: TGTGCCATCAGGGGGGACAGTCGATCTAATGAAAAACTGTTTTTT
CDR3 protein: CAIRGDSRSNEKLFF

V gene: TRBV29-1
D gene: -
clone size: -
J gene: TRBJ2-2
CDR3 DNA: TGCAGCGTTGTTGTCCCAGGGCGGGACACCGGGGAGCTGTTTTTT
CDR3 protein: CSVVVPGRDTGELFF

V gene: TRBV6-6
D gene: -
clone size: -
J gene: TRBJ1-2
CDR3 DNA: TGTGCCAGCAGTTACTCCCCTCGTGAGTCCTATGGCTACACCTTC
CDR3 protein: CASSYSPRESYGYTF

V gene: TRBV18
D gene: -
clone size: -
J gene: TRBJ1-4
CDR3 DNA: TGTGCCAGCTCACCACTTTTCGGGGGGCGCACCGGGACTAATGAAAAACTGTTTTTT
CDR3 protein: CASSPLFGGRTGTNEKLFF

V gene: TRBV19
D gene: TRBD1
clone size: -
J gene: TRBJ1-2
CDR3 DNA: TGTGCCAGTAGTAGAGGGGGCATGGCCTATGGCTACACCTTC
CDR3 protein: CASSRGGMAYGYTF

V gene: TRBV30
D gene: -
clone size: -
J gene: TRBJ1-3
CDR3 DNA: TGTGCCTGGAGTGGTTGGAGAAGTGGCGGTCGGGGAGACACCATATATTTT
CDR3 protein: CAWSGWRSGGRGDTIYF

V gene: TRBV29-1
D gene: TRBD1
clone size: few
J gene: TRBJ2-7
CDR3 DNA: TGCAGCGTTGGGCAGGGACAGAAGGACGAGCAGTACTTC
CDR3 protein: CSVGQGQKDEQYF

V gene: TRBV28
D gene: -
clone size: -
J gene: TRBJ1-5
CDR3 DNA: TGTGCCAGCAGTTCCAGTAGGCCCCAGCATTTT
CDR3 protein: CASSSSRPQHF

V gene: TRBV27
D gene: -
clone size: -
J gene: TRBJ2-7
CDR3 DNA: TGTGCCAGCAGTTTTACTGAGCAGTACTTC
CDR3 protein: CASSFTEQYF

V gene: TRBV6-1
D gene: TRBD1
clone size: -
J gene: TRBJ2-7
CDR3 DNA: TGTGCCAGCAGTACTTGGACAGGGTTCTACGAGCGGTACTTC
CDR3 protein: CASSTWTGFYERYF

V gene: TRBV9
D gene: -
clone size: -
J gene: TRBJ2-3
CDR3 DNA: TGTGCCAGCAGCACCCGAGGGGGGCCCTCTAGCACAGATACGCAGTATTTT
CDR3 protein: CASSTRGGPSSTDTQYF

V gene: TRBV7-9
D gene: TRBD1
clone size: -
J gene: TRBJ1-6
CDR3 DNA: TGTGCCAGCACTCGGGACAGAAATTCACCCCTCCACTTT
CDR3 protein: CASTRDRNSPLHF